These 26 T cell receptor beta chains came from one sample sequenced in a study of blood T cells in healthy people across ages. A sample-barcoded 5' primer and a J-beta primer mix were used in a second PCR of roughly 6 to 11 cycles. TCRdb analysed the 5' RACE reads with MiXCR anew, one entry per CDR3 protein. This table has about 1.8 million distinct CDR3 sequences, just under 50% appearing once. Sequencing was done on a sample of blood. The receptors stem from a woman in her thirties or forties in good health.

The chain is built from TRBV4-3 and TRBJ1-4; perhaps TRBD1 as D (6 bases). V was pared by 1 base and J by 8 bases, with 11 bases between. There are 14 residues in the CDR3. Per germline, CDR1 LGHNA and CDR2 YSLEER. CDR3 residues: CASSQVPGAEKLFF. As DNA, the CDR3 is TGCGCCAGCAGCCAAGTTCCAGGGGCCGAAAAACTGTTTTTT.

CDR3 nucleotides: TGCGCCAGCAGCTTGGACCAGGTTTCTGGGGCCAACGTCCTGACTTTC. Protein sequence: CASSLDQVSGANVLTF. The chain recombines TRBV5-1 with TRBJ2-6; D unresolved. The CDR3 has 16 amino acids. The germline CDR1 and CDR2 sequences are SGHRS and YFSETQ. The V end was cut by 0 bases, the J end by 1 base, with 8 bases between.

The chain carries TRBV15 and TRBJ2-7; D uncertain. The CDR3 spans 15 residues. V was trimmed by 1 base and J by 3 bases, leaving 13 bases between them. Per germline, CDR1 LNHNV and CDR2 YYDKDF (reference sequence). CDR3 DNA sequence: TGTGCCACCAGCAGAGGGAAGGATCCCTTCTACGAGCAGTACTTC. It encodes CATSRGKDPFYEQYF. The full variable domain, rest sourced from reference TRBV15 and TRBJ2-7, is DAMVIQNPRYQVTQFGKPVTLSCSQTLNHNVMYWYQQKSSQAPKLLFHYYDKDFNNEADTPDNFQSRRPNTSFCFLDIRSPGLGDTAMYLCATSRGKDPFYEQYFGPGTRLTVT.

This clonotype turned up a few times. V gene TRBV14 combines with J gene TRBJ1-5; the D gene is possibly TRBD1 (5 bases). From germline, CDR1 is SGHDN and CDR2 FVKESK. V was clipped by 1 base and J by 6 bases, with 13 bases between them. CDR3 length: 15 amino acids. The CDR3 DNA follows: TGTGCCAGCAGCCAAGTGTTCCAGGGAGTTCAGCCCCAGCATTTT. This gives the protein CASSQVFQGVQPQHF. Using reference TRBV14 and TRBJ1-5 for the parts outside the CDR3, the full variable domain is EAGVTQFPSHSVIEKGQTVTLRCDPISGHDNLYWYRRVMGKEIKFLLHFVKESKQDESGMPNNRFLAERTGGTYSTLKVQPAELEDSGVYFCASSQVFQGVQPQHFGDGTRLSIL.

The genes are TRBV5-1 and TRBJ2-4; no firm D call. The CDR3 length is 15 residues. Deletions cut 4 bases from V and 1 base from J, with 12 bases between. Germline CDR1 SGHRS, CDR2 YFSETQ. The CDR3 loop is CASSRVPWAKNIQYF. The DNA of the CDR3 is TGCGCCAGCAGCCGTGTACCGTGGGCCAAAAACATTCAGTACTTC.

The DNA for the CDR3 is TGTGCCACCAGCAGAGGGTCAGACGAGCAGTACTTC. This sequence encodes CATSRGSDEQYF. The J gene is TRBJ2-7, the V gene TRBV15, with no clear D. Looked up from germline, CDR1 is LNHNV and CDR2 is YYDKDF (reference sequence). V gave up 1 base and J gave up 5 bases, with 6 bases separating them. This CDR3 has 12 amino acids.

This clonotype was recorded many times. V is TRBV7-2 and J is TRBJ2-5, with a possible D match to TRBD2 (6 bases). Matching the DNA end better, TRBJ2-7 makes the J call doubtful. Germline CDR1 and CDR2: SGHTA and FQGNSA. The CDR3 contains 15 residues. CDR3 coding DNA: TGTGCCAGCAGCATTGTCGGACTACCGCCGGACGAGCAGTACTTC. It yields the protein CASSIVGLPPDEQYF.

A few counts support this clonotype. This chain joins TRBV20-1 and TRBJ2-3; 7 bases agree with TRBD2. This CDR3 is 14 amino acids long. Trimming took 5 bases from V and 2 from J; bases not matched to a gene: 7. The germline gives CDR1 DFQATT, CDR2 SNEGSKA (reference sequence). The CDR3 loop is CSARSGGNTDTQYF. The CDR3 DNA is TGCAGTGCTCGCTCCGGGGGGAACACAGATACGCAGTATTTT.

The chain has TRBV7-2 and TRBJ2-1; 7 positions agree with TRBD1. The germline V gene has CDR1 SGHTA and CDR2 FQGNSA. Trimming cost V 7 bases and J 9 bases; bases outside gene matches: 12. This CDR3 has 14 amino acids. The DNA for the CDR3 is TGTGCCAGCACTTACGACTACAGGGGCGGTGAGCAGTTCTTC. Residues: CASTYDYRGGEQFF. Based on the CDR3 plus reference TRBV7-2 and TRBJ2-1, the full variable domain is GAGVSQSPSNKVTEKGKDVELRCDPISGHTALYWYRQSLGQGLEFLIYFQGNSAPDKSGLPSDRFSAERTGGSVSTLTIQRTQQEDSAVYLCASTYDYRGGEQFFGPGTRLTVL.

The chain has TRBV2 and TRBJ2-1; D is tentatively TRBD1 or TRBD2 (5 bases each). There are 16 residues in the CDR3. Germline CDR1 SNHLY, CDR2 FYNNEI. V was shortened by 5 bases and J by 5 bases, with 19 bases between the two germline ends. In nucleotides, the CDR3 is TGTGCCAGCAGTACCGGGGCAACCCCACTCAACAATGAGCAGTTCTTC. Translated: CASSTGATPLNNEQFF.

This clonotype has a handful of counts. The chain is built from TRBV15 and TRBJ2-1, with 9 bases aligning to TRBD1. Germline CDR1 LNHNV, CDR2 YYDKDF (reference sequence). V lost 0 bases, J lost 8 bases, and 5 bases stayed unmatched. This CDR3 has 15 amino acids. The chain's CDR3 is CATSRDRTGADEQFF. The CDR3 DNA is TGTGCCACCAGCAGAGATCGGACAGGGGCCGATGAGCAGTTCTTC.

The chain carries TRBV4-3 and TRBJ1-5; D is perhaps TRBD1 (5 bases). V was pared by 0 bases and J by 0 bases, with 12 bases between. Germline lookup yields CDR1 LGHNA and CDR2 YSLEER. The CDR3 consists of 17 residues. CDR3 sequence (DNA): TGCGCCAGCAGCCAAGAGTTAGGGCAGGGTAGCAATCAGCCCCAGCATTTT. Protein sequence: CASSQELGQGSNQPQHF.

J is TRBJ1-6 and V is TRBV7-9, with D unclear. V dropped 1 base and J dropped 7 bases, with 11 bases sitting between them. The CDR3 consists of 15 residues. From germline, CDR1 is SEHNR and CDR2 FQNEAQ (reference sequence). The CDR3 sequence is CASSLDPGLNSPLHF. In nucleotides, the CDR3 is TGTGCCAGCAGCTTAGATCCTGGGCTCAATTCACCCCTCCACTTT. The variable domain in full, completed from reference TRBV7-9 and TRBJ1-6, reads DTGVSQNPRHKITKRGQNVTFRCDPISEHNRLYWYRQTLGQGPEFLTYFQNEAQLEKSRLLSDRFSAERPKGSFSTLEIQRTEQGDSAMYLCASSLDPGLNSPLHFGNGTRLTVT.

This clonotype came up a few times. The chain uses TRBV6-6 and TRBJ2-1, with TRBD2 as a possible D gene (6 bases). This CDR3 is 16 amino acids long. Germline assignment: CDR1 MNHNY and CDR2 SVGAGI (reference sequence). Trimming shortened V by 6 bases and J by 2 bases, and 17 bases separated the two germline ends. The CDR3 loop reads CASRGVTGVTYNEQFF. CDR3 nucleotides: TGTGCCAGCAGGGGGGTAACGGGGGTAACCTACAATGAGCAGTTCTTC.

This clonotype was counted only a few times. V is TRBV15 and J is TRBJ2-1; D not certain. CDR1 and CDR2 (germline): LNHNV, YYDKDF (reference sequence). V lost 0 bases, J lost 5 bases, and 5 bases lay in between. The length of the CDR3 is 13 residues. The CDR3: CATSRDVHNEQFF. As DNA, the CDR3 is TGTGCCACCAGCAGAGATGTACACAATGAGCAGTTCTTC.

The chain uses TRBV7-4 and TRBJ2-7, with D perhaps TRBD1 (5 bases). Trimming pared 2 bases from V and 2 bases from J, leaving 19 bases between. The CDR3 loop spans 17 amino acids. Germline CDR1 is SGHVT and CDR2 is SQSDAQ. CDR3 coding DNA: TGTGCCAGCAGCTTATATAACGGCAGGGTTTTTCCCTACGAGCAGTACTTC. Translating it yields CASSLYNGRVFPYEQYF.

The chain combines TRBV7-2 with TRBJ2-3, with a weak D call TRBD1 (6 bases). The CDR3 totals 14 residues. V was clipped by 4 bases and J by 6 bases, with 14 bases between them. Germline V gene data show CDR1 as SGHTA and CDR2 as FQGNSA. This CDR3 is CASSSQQGMDTQYF. The CDR3 nucleotides are TGTGCCAGCAGCTCCCAACAGGGCATGGATACGCAGTATTTT.

This clonotype was seen more than once but under ten times. This chain connects TRBV12-3 or TRBV12-4 to TRBJ2-6; D unclear. The CDR3 is made up of 16 amino acids. Between the trimmed V and J ends, which lost 3 bases and 0 bases, there was a span of 9 bases. The CDR3 nucleotides are TGTGCCAGCAGTTTTTACAGCCCCTCTGGGGCCAACGTCCTGACTTTC. This gives the protein CASSFYSPSGANVLTF.

V usage is TRBV7-8 and J usage is TRBJ2-7, with TRBD1 matching 10 bases. Germline V gene sequence: CDR1 SGHVS, CDR2 FQNEAQ. V shed 2 bases, J shed 5 bases, and the junction held 6 bases outside the gene matches. The CDR3 is 15 residues long. This chain's CDR3 is CASSLPGTGVDEQYF. In DNA form, the CDR3 reads TGTGCCAGCAGCTTACCCGGGACAGGGGTCGACGAGCAGTACTTC.

A few counts support this clonotype. This chain connects TRBV9 to TRBJ2-1; TRBD2 agrees at 8 bases. The ends lost 0 bases at V and 7 bases at J; junction bases unmatched: 6. The length of the CDR3 is 15 residues. Germline values: CDR1 SGDLS, CDR2 YYNGEE. CDR3 sequence (DNA): TGTGCCAGCAGCGTAGCGGGGGGGGTCTTGAATGAGCAGTTCTTC. This sequence encodes CASSVAGGVLNEQFF.

This sequence joins TRBV2 and TRBJ1-2; 7 bases agree with TRBD1. Germline CDR1 is SNHLY and CDR2 is FYNNEI. J lost 8 bases, V lost 3 bases, and 12 bases had no gene match. This CDR3 is built from 15 residues. CDR3 DNA sequence: TGTGCCAGCAGTGAGAGGGGGCTGGCGCCTGGGGGCTACACCTTC. This sequence encodes CASSERGLAPGGYTF.

V usage is TRBV20-1 and J usage is TRBJ2-3; TRBD2 matches at 9 bases. The V gene's germline CDR1 is DFQATT and CDR2 SNEGSKA (reference sequence). V dropped 6 bases and J dropped 6; count of bases not matched to a gene: 13. This CDR3 comprises 15 residues. This CDR3 reads CSAPFRGGAGDTQYF. The CDR3 DNA is TGCAGTGCGCCGTTTCGCGGGGGGGCCGGCGATACGCAGTATTTT.

This chain joins TRBV7-2 and TRBJ2-1, with TRBD1 matching over 9 bases. Unmatched junction bases numbered 10, after V lost 3 bases and J lost 13 bases. Germline assignment: CDR1 SGHTA and CDR2 FQGNSA. This CDR3 has 14 residues. The CDR3 sequence: CASSLDRGSETQFF. The CDR3 DNA reads TGTGCCAGCAGCTTGGACAGGGGTTCGGAGACCCAGTTCTTC.

Of note for this clonotype: A read error may account for a junction end that differs from germline. The chain has TRBV2 and TRBJ1-4; the D gene is possibly TRBD1 (6 bases). Germline V gene sequence: CDR1 SNHLY, CDR2 FYNNEI. The CDR3 consists of 14 residues. The CDR3, as DNA: TGTGCCAGCAGGGGCGGGACACCGGATGAAAAGCTGTTTTTT. Its protein is CASRGGTPDEKLFF. The entire variable domain, with the rest obtained from reference TRBV2 and TRBJ1-4, is as follows: EPEVTQTPSHQVTQMGQEVILRCVPISNHLYFYWYRQILGQKVEFLVSFYNNEISEKSEIFDDQFSVERPDGSNFTLKIRSTKLEDSAMYFCASRGGTPDEKLFFGSGTQLSVL.

Details on this clonotype: A much larger clone is a single base away; this may be a read error. The rearrangement joins TRBV7-2 to TRBJ2-7; TRBD1 aligns across 7 bases. The germline V gene encodes CDR1 SGHTA and CDR2 FQGNSA. The CDR3 consists of 15 residues. The CDR3 DNA is TGTGCCAGCAGCTCATCCGGGACAGCCTCCTACGAGCAGCACTTC. It yields the protein CASSSSGTASYEQHF.

V gene TRBV4-3 combines with J gene TRBJ1-6; D uncertain. Germline V CDR1 and CDR2: LGHNA, YSLEER. The CDR3 loop spans 16 amino acids. Trimming removed 1 base at V and 5 bases at J, with 12 bases between. CDR3 sequence (DNA): TGCGCCAGCAGCCAAGTAGCGGGGTCGGATAATTCACCCCTCCACTTT. Translated: CASSQVAGSDNSPLHF.